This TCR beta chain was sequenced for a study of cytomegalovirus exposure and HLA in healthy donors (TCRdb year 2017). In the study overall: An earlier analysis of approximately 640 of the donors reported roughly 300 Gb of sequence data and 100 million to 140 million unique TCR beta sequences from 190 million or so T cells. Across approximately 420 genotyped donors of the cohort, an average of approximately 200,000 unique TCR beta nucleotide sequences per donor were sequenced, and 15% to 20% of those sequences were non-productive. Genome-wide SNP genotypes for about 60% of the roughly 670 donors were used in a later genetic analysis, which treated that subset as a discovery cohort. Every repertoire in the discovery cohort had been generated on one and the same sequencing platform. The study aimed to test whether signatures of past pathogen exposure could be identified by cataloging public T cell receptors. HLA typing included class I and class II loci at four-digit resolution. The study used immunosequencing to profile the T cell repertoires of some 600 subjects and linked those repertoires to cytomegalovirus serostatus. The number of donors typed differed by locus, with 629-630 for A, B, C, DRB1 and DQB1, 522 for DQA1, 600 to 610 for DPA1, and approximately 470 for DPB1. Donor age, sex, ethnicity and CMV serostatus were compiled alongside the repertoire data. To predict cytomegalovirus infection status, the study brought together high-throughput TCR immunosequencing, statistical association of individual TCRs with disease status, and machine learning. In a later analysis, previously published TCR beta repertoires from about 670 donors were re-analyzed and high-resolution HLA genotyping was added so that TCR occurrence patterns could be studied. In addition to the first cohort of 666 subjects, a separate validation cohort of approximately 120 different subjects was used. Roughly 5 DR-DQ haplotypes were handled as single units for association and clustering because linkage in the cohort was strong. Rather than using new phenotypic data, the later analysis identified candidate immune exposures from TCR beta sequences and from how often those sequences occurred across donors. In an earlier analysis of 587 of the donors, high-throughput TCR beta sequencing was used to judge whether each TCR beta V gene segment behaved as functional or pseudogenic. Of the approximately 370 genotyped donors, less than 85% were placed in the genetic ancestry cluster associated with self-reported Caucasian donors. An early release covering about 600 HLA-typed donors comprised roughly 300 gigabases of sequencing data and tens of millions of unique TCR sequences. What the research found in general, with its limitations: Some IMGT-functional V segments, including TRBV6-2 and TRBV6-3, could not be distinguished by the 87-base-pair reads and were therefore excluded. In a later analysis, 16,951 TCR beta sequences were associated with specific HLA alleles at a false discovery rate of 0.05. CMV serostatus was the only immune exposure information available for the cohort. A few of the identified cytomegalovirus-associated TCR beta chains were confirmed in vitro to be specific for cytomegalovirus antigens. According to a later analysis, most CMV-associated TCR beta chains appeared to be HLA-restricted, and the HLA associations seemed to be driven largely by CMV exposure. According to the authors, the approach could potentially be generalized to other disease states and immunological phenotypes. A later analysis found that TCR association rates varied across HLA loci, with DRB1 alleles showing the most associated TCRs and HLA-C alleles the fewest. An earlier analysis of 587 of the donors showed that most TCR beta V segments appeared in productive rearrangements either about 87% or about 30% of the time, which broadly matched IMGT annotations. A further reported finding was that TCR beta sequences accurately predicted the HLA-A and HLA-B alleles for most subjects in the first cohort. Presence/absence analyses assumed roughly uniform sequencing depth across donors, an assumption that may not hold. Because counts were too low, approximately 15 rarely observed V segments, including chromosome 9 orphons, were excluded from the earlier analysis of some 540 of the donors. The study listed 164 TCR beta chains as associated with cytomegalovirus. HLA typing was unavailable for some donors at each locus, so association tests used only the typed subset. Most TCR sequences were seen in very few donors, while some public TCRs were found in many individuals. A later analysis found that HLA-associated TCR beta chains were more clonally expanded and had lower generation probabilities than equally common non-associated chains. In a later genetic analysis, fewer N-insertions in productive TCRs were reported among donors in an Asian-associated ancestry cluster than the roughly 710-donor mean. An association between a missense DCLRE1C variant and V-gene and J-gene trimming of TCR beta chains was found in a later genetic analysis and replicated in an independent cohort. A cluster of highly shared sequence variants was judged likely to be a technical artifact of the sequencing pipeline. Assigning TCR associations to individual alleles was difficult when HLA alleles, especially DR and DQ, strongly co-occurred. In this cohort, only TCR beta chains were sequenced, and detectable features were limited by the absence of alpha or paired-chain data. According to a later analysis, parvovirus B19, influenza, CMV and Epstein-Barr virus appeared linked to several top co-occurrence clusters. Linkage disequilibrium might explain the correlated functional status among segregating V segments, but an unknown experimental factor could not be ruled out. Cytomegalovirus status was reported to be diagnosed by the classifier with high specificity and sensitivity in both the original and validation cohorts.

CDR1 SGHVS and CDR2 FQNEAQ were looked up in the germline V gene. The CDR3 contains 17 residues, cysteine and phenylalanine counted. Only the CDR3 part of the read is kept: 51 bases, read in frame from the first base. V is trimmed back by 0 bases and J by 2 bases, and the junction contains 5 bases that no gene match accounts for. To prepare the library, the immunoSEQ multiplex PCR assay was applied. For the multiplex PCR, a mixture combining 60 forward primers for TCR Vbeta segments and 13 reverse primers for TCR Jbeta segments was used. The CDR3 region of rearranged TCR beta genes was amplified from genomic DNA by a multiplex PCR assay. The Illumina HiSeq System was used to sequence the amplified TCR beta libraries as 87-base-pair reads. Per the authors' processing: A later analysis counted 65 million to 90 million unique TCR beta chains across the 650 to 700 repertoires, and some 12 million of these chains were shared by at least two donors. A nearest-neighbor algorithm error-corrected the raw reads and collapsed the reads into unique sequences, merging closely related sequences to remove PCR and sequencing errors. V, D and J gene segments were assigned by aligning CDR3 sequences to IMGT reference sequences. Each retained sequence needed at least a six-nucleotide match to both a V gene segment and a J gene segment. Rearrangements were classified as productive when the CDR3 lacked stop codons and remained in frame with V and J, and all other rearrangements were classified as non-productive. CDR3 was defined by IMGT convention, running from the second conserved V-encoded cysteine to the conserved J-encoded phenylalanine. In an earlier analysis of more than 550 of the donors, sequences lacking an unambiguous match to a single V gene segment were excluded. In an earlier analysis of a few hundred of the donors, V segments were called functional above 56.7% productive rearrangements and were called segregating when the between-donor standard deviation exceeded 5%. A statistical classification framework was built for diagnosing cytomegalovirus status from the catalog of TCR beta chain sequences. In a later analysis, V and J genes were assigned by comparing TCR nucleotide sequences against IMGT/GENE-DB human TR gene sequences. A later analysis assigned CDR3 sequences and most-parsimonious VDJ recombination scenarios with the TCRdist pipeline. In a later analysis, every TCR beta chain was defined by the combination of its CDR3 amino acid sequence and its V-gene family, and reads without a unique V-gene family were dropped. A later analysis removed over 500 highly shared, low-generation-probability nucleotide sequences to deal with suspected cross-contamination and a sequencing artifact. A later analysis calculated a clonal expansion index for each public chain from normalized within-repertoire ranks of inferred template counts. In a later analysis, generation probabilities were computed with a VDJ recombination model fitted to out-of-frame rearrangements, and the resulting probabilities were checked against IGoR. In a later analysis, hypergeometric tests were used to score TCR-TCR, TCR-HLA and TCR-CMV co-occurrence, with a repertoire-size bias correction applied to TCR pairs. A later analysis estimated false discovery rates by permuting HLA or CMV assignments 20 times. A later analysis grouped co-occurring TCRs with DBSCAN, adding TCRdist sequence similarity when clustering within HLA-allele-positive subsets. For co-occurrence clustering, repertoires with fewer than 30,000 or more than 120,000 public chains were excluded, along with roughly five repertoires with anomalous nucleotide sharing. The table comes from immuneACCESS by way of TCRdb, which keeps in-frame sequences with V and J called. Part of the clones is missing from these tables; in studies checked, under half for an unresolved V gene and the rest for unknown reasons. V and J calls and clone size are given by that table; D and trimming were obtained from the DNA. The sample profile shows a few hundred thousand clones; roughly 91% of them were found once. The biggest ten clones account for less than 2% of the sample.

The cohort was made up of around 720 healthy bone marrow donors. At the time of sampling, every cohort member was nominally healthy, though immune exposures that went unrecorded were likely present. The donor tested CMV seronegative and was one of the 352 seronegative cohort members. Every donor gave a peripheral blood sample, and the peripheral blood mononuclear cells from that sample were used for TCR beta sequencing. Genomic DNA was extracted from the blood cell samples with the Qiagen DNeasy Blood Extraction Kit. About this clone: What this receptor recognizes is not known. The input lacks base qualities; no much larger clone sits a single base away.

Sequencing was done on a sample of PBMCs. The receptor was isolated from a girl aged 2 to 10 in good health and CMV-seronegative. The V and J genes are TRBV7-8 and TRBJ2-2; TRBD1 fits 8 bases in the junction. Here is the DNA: TGTGCCAGCAGCTTAGCCGGACAGGGATATAACACCGGGGAGCTGTTTTTT. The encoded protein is CASSLAGQGYNTGELFF.